This TCR beta chain was recorded in a study of blood T cells in healthy people across ages. In this sample, this clonotype turned up a few times. CDR1 and CDR2 (germline): SGHAT, FQDESV (reference sequence). V lost 0 bases to trimming and J lost 5 bases; unmatched junction nucleotides: 22. The CDR3 is 21 amino acids. A sample-barcoded 5' primer and a J-beta primer mix were used in a second PCR of roughly 6 to 11 cycles. TCRdb recomputed calls from the 5' RACE reads with MiXCR, one row per CDR3 protein. In the table there are around 790,000 distinct CDR3 sequences, 44% of which are singletons. This receptor was obtained from a man aged 55 to 70 in good health. V is TRBV11-1 and J is TRBJ1-2; 9 nucleotides align to TRBD1. Sequencing input: blood. The CDR3 reads CASSLAPIRGTGTGYLYGYTF. Here the CDR3 DNA reads TGTGCCAGCAGCTTAGCCCCTATCCGCGGGACCGGGACAGGGTATTTATATGGCTACACCTTC.